This T cell receptor beta chain was recorded in a study of shared clonotypes between healthy human individuals. The protocol was immunoSEQ multiplex PCR, while the TCRdb copy is restricted to in-frame clones and leaves out a portion. The repertoire holds a few hundred thousand clones, around 86% seen once, with around 15% in the top ten. The trim removed 2 bases at V and 8 bases at J, leaving 3 bases unmatched. CDR3 length: 13 residues. Germline CDR1 and CDR2: MNHNY and SVGAGI (reference sequence). This chain connects TRBV6-6 to TRBJ1-2, with 9 bases aligning to TRBD1. Sequenced input: memory CD8+ T cells sorted from blood. Subset defined: CD45RO+ cells pooled with CCR7-negative TemRA cells. The clonotype comes from a man between 18 and 35 years old in good health. In DNA form, the CDR3 reads TGTGCCAGCAGTTACGGACAGGGGTGGGGCTACACCTTC. It yields the protein CASSYGQGWGYTF.